The rows below give T cell receptor beta chains drawn from one sample of a study of blood T cell repertoires in COVID-19. The repertoire was sequenced with immunoSEQ multiplex PCR; TCRdb's copy has only in-frame clones and lacks some. Among about 210,000 clones listed, about 80% were seen once. Sequenced: peripheral blood. The receptors derive from a woman older than 75 with COVID-19, enrolled during active disease. Each CDR3 is given with its conserved first and last residue. D genes are given only for firm matches. Not every row has a clone size; where given, it reads once, few, many or a size class.

TRBJ1-5 | TRBD1 | TRBV6-6 | - | TGTGCCAGCAGTCTCCGGGGACAGGGGTTCCCTTATAGCAATCAGCCCCAGCATTTT | CASSLRGQGFPYSNQPQHF
TRBJ1-1 | - | TRBV27 | - | TGTGCCAGCAGTTTAACGGGGGGCTCGGGCACTGAAGCTTTCTTT | CASSLTGGSGTEAFF
TRBJ1-6 | - | TRBV6-6 | - | TGTGCCAGCAGTTACCTGACAGCCGCGAGATCACCCCTCCACTTT | CASSYLTAARSPLHF
TRBJ1-5 | TRBD1 | TRBV6-1 | - | TGTGCCAGCAGTGGTCCGGGACAGGGGGCGGGGGGCAATCAGCCCCAGCATTTT | CASSGPGQGAGGNQPQHF
TRBJ1-5 | - | TRBV19 | once | TGTGCCAGTAGCCAGGGAATTGGCAATCAGCCCCAGCATTTT | CASSQGIGNQPQHF
TRBJ1-1 | TRBD1 | TRBV5-4 | - | TGTGCCAGCAGAAAGGGTGGACAGGGGGCTTCGGCTGAAGCTTTCTTT | CASRKGGQGASAEAFF
TRBJ2-5 | TRBD2 | TRBV29-1 | - | TGCAGCGTTGAATCGCGACTAGCGGGGGGCCAAGAGACCCAGTACTTC | CSVESRLAGGQETQYF
TRBJ1-3 | TRBD1 | TRBV6-5 | - | TGTGCCAGCAGCCCACAGGGGGCGCTTGTATCCACCATATATTTT | CASSPQGALVSTIYF
TRBJ2-7 | - | TRBV5-1 | - | TGCGCCAGCAGCGTCGGCAGCGACTACTCCTACGAGCAGTACTTC | CASSVGSDYSYEQYF
TRBJ2-1 | TRBD2 | TRBV3-1/TRBV3-2 | - | TGTGCCAGCAGCCAAGATTTGGCGGCGGCTAGCGGGATAGGAAATGAGCAGTTCTTC | CASSQDLAAASGIGNEQFF
TRBJ1-1 | TRBD1 | TRBV7-2 | - | TGTGCCAGCAGCCCGCGACAGGGAAGGACTGAAGCTTTCTTT | CASSPRQGRTEAFF
TRBJ2-1 | TRBD2 | TRBV3-1/TRBV3-2 | - | TGTGCCAGCAGCACACGGTGGGCGGGGGGGCTGTACAATGAGCAGTTCTTC | CASSTRWAGGLYNEQFF
TRBJ1-5 | - | TRBV28 | - | TGTGCCAGCAGCCTCAGGGCGCAGCCCCAGCATTTT | CASSLRAQPQHF
TRBJ2-5 | TRBD2 | TRBV7-2 | - | TGTGCCAGCAGCTCCGGGCCGCGGGGGGCTCTTCAAGAGACCCAGTACTTC | CASSSGPRGALQETQYF
TRBJ1-1 | TRBD1 | TRBV5-5 | - | TGTGCCAGCAGCCCAACAGGGGCCCTGCTGAACACTGAAGCTTTCTTT | CASSPTGALLNTEAFF
TRBJ2-3 | TRBD2 | TRBV6-6 | - | TGTGCCAGCAGTTACGGGCGGGGGATTAGCACAGATACGCAGTATTTT | CASSYGRGISTDTQYF
TRBJ2-1 | TRBD2 | TRBV2 | - | TGTGCCAGCACCCGACGCGGGGGGGCCAGCAATGAGCAGTTCTTC | CASTRRGGASNEQFF
TRBJ2-1 | - | TRBV5-6 | - | TGTGCCAGCAGCTTGATCGGTGCCAATGAGCAGTTCTTC | CASSLIGANEQFF